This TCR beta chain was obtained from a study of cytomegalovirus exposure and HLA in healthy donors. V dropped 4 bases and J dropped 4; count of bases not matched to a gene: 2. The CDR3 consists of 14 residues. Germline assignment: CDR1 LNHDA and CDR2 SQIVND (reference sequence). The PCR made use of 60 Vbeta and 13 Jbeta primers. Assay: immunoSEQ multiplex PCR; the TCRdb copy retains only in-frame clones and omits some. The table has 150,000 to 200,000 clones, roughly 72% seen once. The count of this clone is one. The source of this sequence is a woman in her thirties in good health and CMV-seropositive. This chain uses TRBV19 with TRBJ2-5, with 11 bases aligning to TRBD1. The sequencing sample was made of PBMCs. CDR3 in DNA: TGTGCCAGTAGTACGGGGACAGGGGGAGAGACCCAGTACTTC. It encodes CASSTGTGGETQYF.